A single sample is the source of the 20 T cell receptor beta chains below, sequenced in a study of T cell responses to AZD1222 COVID-19 vaccine. Produced via immunoSEQ multiplex PCR; TCRdb's table is partial and in-frame only. The data contain some 89,000 clones, roughly 87% of them singletons. The material was peripheral blood, obtained on day 0 of AZD1222 vaccination. These TCRs come from an adult in good health.

The rearrangement uses TRBV29-1 and TRBJ2-7; tentatively, D is TRBD1 or TRBD2 (5 bases each). This CDR3 contains 16 residues. CDR1 and CDR2 (germline): SQVTM, ANQGSEA. The V and J ends lost 6 bases and 2 bases respectively, with 23 bases between them. The CDR3 protein is CSVRGLGPKATYEQYF. The CDR3 nucleotides are TGCAGCGTCAGAGGATTGGGACCGAAAGCTACCTACGAGCAGTACTTC.

V and J are TRBV30 and TRBJ1-6; D not resolved. This CDR3 is 11 amino acids long. Germline CDR1 and CDR2: GTSNPN and SVGIG (reference sequence). V was clipped by 4 bases and J by 3 bases, with 1 base between them. Written as DNA, the CDR3 is TGTGCCTGGAACTATAATTCACCCCTCCACTTT. Residues: CAWNYNSPLHF.

V usage is TRBV7-6 and J usage is TRBJ1-1, with D perhaps matching TRBD1 (6 bases). The CDR3 totals 16 residues. The V end lost 0 bases, the J end lost 4 bases, and 15 bases lay between the germline ends. Germline lookup yields CDR1 SGHVS and CDR2 FNYEAQ. CDR3 residues: CASSLARGARGTEAFF. In DNA form, the CDR3 reads TGTGCCAGCAGCTTAGCGCGGGGGGCTCGCGGCACTGAAGCTTTCTTT. Based on the CDR3 plus reference TRBV7-6 and TRBJ1-1, the full variable domain is GAGVSQSPRYKVTKRGQDVALRCDPISGHVSLYWYRQALGQGPEFLTYFNYEAQQDKSGLPNDRFSAERPEGSISTLTIQRTEQRDSAMYRCASSLARGARGTEAFFGQGTRLTVV.

V usage is TRBV5-1 and J usage is TRBJ1-2; D is undetermined. There are 12 residues in the CDR3. Trimming removed 4 bases from V and 6 bases from J, with 10 bases in between. The germline gives CDR1 SGHRS, CDR2 YFSETQ. This chain's CDR3 is CASSIEGNGYTF. CDR3 coding DNA: TGCGCCAGCAGCATAGAGGGTAATGGCTACACCTTC.

The chain couples TRBV20-1 to TRBJ2-7; 9 bases are a match to TRBD2. The V segment lost 3 bases and the J segment 1 base; nucleotides outside the gene matches: 7. Germline CDR1 DFQATT, CDR2 SNEGSKA (reference sequence). This CDR3 comprises 15 residues. CDR3 nucleotide sequence: TGCAGTGCTAGTTTCCCCGCGGGAGGGTCCTACGAGCAGTACTTC. Protein product: CSASFPAGGSYEQYF.

This rearrangement joins TRBV5-4 to TRBJ2-5; no clear D gene. This CDR3 has 14 residues. Per the germline V gene, CDR1 is SGHNT and CDR2 is YYREEE (reference sequence). The ends were cut back, 2 bases at V and 1 base at J, with 9 bases in the middle. CDR3 region: CASSLGWGQETQYF. The CDR3, as DNA: TGTGCCAGCAGCTTAGGGTGGGGCCAAGAGACCCAGTACTTC.

This chain connects TRBV3-1 (or the pseudogene TRBV3-2) to TRBJ2-3; D may match TRBD1 or TRBD2 (5 bases each). V was pared by 1 base and J by 5 bases, with 13 bases between. The CDR3 extends over 15 amino acids. Per germline, CDR1 LGHDT and CDR2 YNNKEL (reference sequence). As DNA, the CDR3 is TGTGCCAGCAGCCAAGTGGGGCTAGCAAGAGATACGCAGTATTTT. It encodes CASSQVGLARDTQYF.

V gene TRBV5-4 combines with J gene TRBJ2-3, with 9 bases matching TRBD2. Germline CDR1 SGHNT, CDR2 YYREEE (reference sequence). This CDR3 is 16 amino acids long. V was clipped by 4 bases and J by 3 bases; unmatched bases: 9. DNA for the CDR3: TGTGCCAGCAGCCCCCGTAGCGGGAGTGGGACAGATACGCAGTATTTT. This gives the protein CASSPRSGSGTDTQYF.

This chain links TRBV7-2 with TRBJ2-3; 7 positions agree with TRBD2. The CDR3 is 18 amino acids. V lost 0 bases and J lost 1; bases outside the gene matches: 10. Looked up from germline, CDR1 is SGHTA and CDR2 is FQGNSA. The CDR3 protein is CASSLAYGGGGGTDTQYF. The CDR3 region has the DNA TGTGCCAGCAGCTTAGCGTATGGGGGGGGAGGAGGCACAGATACGCAGTATTTT.

This clone came up once. This chain connects TRBV4-1 to TRBJ2-2, with D uncertain. CDR3 length equals 15 residues. V shed 0 bases and J shed 4 bases, with 9 bases lying between them. CDR1 and CDR2 (germline): MGHRA, YSYEKL. CDR3 residues: CASSQDFSRTGELFF. DNA for the CDR3: TGCGCCAGCAGCCAAGATTTCTCTCGCACCGGGGAGCTGTTTTTT.

This clone appeared a single time. This chain uses TRBV3-1 (or the pseudogene TRBV3-2) with TRBJ1-2; 10 bases match TRBD1. Germline CDR1 and CDR2: LGHDT and YNNKEL (reference sequence). This CDR3 has 14 residues. V shed 4 bases and J 9 bases; nucleotides not matched to a gene: 8. The DNA for the CDR3 is TGTGCCAGCAGCCTATCTCGACAGGGGGCTCGCTACACCTTC. This sequence encodes CASSLSRQGARYTF.

V is TRBV12-3 or TRBV12-4 and J is TRBJ1-3; D is ambiguous. This CDR3 spans 11 amino acids. Trimming left V 3 bases short and J 6 bases short, with 3 bases between. CDR3 region: CASSFENTIYF. In DNA form, the CDR3 reads TGTGCCAGCAGTTTCGAAAACACCATATATTTT.

The chain is built from TRBV11-2 and TRBJ2-3; the D is unclear. This CDR3 contains 12 residues. From germline, CDR1 is SGHAT and CDR2 FQNNGV. Trimming removed 2 bases from V and 4 bases from J, with 4 bases in between. The CDR3, as DNA: TGTGCCAGCAGCTTATACTCAGATACGCAGTATTTT. It yields the protein CASSLYSDTQYF.

The V gene is TRBV5-1, the J gene TRBJ1-5; 9 bases map to TRBD1. CDR1 SGHRS and CDR2 YFSETQ come from the germline V gene. With 3 bases clipped from V and 7 bases from J, the junction kept 8 bases outside the gene matches. The CDR3 sequence is 15 residues long. The CDR3, as DNA: TGCGCCAGCAGCTCCGGGACAGGGCCAGGGCAGCCCCAGCATTTT. This codes for CASSSGTGPGQPQHF.

The chain joins TRBV7-2 to TRBJ1-5, with TRBD1 identical over 10 bases. The CDR3 has 14 amino acids. Trimming at V came to 4 bases and at J to 9 bases, leaving 6 bases not matched to a gene. Per the germline V gene, CDR1 is SGHTA and CDR2 is FQGNSA. The CDR3: CASSSLTGGRPQHF. The CDR3 DNA reads TGTGCCAGCAGCTCGTTGACAGGGGGCAGGCCCCAGCATTTT.

The chain joins TRBV28 to TRBJ1-2; D not certain. The CDR3 loop spans 12 amino acids. V was cut by 2 bases and J by 5 bases, with 6 bases left in between. Per the germline V gene, CDR1 is MDHEN and CDR2 is SYDVKM. CDR3 in DNA: TGTGCCAGCAGTTTAGGCCTTTATGGCTACACCTTC. As protein: CASSLGLYGYTF.

The rearrangement joins TRBV7-7 to TRBJ2-1; tentatively, D is TRBD2 (5 bases). CDR3 size: 15 residues. CDR1 is SSHAT and CDR2 is FNYEAQ in the germline V gene (reference sequence). The V end was cut by 5 bases, the J end by 0 bases, with 11 bases between. CDR3 loop: CASSHRSGSYNEQFF. Written as DNA, the CDR3 is TGTGCCAGCAGCCACCGAAGCGGCTCCTACAATGAGCAGTTCTTC.

The chain has TRBV27 and TRBJ2-2, with no clear D. V was trimmed by 6 bases and J by 1 base, leaving 9 bases between them. From germline, CDR1 is MNHEY and CDR2 SMNVEV (reference sequence). The CDR3 extends over 14 amino acids. The CDR3 protein is CASRSPVNTGELFF. DNA for the CDR3: TGTGCCAGCAGATCCCCGGTGAACACCGGGGAGCTGTTTTTT.

This chain uses TRBV18 with TRBJ1-2, with a tentative D call TRBD1 (6 bases). Between the trimmed V and J ends, which lost 2 bases and 2 bases, there was a span of 6 bases. The CDR3 length is 13 residues. Germline lookup yields CDR1 KGHSH and CDR2 LQKENI. CDR3 DNA: TGTGCCAGCTCACCAGGGGGCAACTATGGCTACACCTTC. It translates to CASSPGGNYGYTF.

This chain joins TRBV5-1 and TRBJ1-4, with 8 positions matching TRBD1. Trimming at V came to 7 bases and at J to 4 bases, leaving 3 bases not matched to a gene. Germline V gives CDR1 SGHRS, CDR2 YFSETQ. This CDR3 comprises 13 residues. Here the CDR3 DNA reads TGCGCCAGCGGGACAGGACATAATGAAAAACTGTTTTTT. Translating gives CASGTGHNEKLFF.